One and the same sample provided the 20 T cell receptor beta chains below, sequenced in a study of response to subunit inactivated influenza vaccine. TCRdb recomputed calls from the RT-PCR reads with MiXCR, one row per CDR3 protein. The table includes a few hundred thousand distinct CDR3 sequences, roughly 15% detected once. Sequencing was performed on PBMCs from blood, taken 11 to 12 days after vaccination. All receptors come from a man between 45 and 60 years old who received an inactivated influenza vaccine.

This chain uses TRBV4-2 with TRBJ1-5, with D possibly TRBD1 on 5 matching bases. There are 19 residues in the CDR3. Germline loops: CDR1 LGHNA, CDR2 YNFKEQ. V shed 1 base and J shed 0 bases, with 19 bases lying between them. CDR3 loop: CASSQALGGARYSNQPQHF. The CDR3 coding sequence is TGTGCCAGCAGCCAAGCTCTGGGCGGGGCCCGATATAGCAATCAGCCCCAGCATTTT.

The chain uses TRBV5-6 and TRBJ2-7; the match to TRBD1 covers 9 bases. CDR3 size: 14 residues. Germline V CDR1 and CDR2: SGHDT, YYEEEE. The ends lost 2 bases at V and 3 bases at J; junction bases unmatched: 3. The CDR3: CASSFWDRDYEQYF. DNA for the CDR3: TGTGCCAGCAGCTTCTGGGACAGGGACTACGAGCAGTACTTC.

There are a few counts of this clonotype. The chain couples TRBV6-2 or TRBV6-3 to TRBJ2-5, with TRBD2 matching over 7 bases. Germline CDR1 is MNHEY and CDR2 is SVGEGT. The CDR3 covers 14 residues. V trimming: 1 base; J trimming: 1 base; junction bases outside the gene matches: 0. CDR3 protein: CASSYWGGQETQYF. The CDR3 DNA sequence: TGTGCCAGCAGTTACTGGGGGGGCCAAGAGACCCAGTACTTC.

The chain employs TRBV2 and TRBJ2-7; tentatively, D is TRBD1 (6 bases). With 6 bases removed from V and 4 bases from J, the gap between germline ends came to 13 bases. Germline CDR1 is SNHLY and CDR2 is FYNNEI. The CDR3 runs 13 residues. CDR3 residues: CASRGDTEYEQYF. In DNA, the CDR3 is TGTGCCAGCAGGGGGGACACCGAATACGAGCAGTACTTC.

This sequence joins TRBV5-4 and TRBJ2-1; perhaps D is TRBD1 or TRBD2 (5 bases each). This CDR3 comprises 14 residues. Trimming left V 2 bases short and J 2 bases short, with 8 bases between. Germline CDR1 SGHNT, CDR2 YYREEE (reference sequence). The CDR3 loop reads CASSFEGPYNEQFF. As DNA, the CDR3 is TGTGCCAGCAGCTTTGAGGGGCCCTACAATGAGCAGTTCTTC. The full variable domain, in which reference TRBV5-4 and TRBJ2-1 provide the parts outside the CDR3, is ETGVTQSPTHLIKTRGQQVTLRCSSQSGHNTVSWYQQALGQGPQFIFQYYREEENGRGNFPPRFSGLQFPNYSSELNVNALELDDSALYLCASSFEGPYNEQFFGPGTRLTVL.

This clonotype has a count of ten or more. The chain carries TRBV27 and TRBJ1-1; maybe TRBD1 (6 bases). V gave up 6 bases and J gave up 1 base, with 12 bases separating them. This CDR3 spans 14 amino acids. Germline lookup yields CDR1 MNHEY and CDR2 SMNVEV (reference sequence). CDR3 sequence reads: CASRRQAPNTEAFF. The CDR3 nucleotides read TGTGCCAGCAGACGACAGGCGCCGAACACTGAAGCTTTCTTT.

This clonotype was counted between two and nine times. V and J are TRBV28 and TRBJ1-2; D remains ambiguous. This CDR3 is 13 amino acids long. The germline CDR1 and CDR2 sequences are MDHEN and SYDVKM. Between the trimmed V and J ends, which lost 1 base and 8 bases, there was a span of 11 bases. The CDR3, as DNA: TGTGCCAGCAGTTTATCGGAGGGTCTCGGCTACACCTTC. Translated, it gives CASSLSEGLGYTF.

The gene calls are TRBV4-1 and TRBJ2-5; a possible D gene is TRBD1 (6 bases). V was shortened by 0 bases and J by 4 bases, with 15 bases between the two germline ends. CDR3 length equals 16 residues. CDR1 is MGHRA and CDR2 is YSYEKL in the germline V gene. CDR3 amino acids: CASSQEGQGWRETQYF. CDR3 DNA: TGCGCCAGCAGCCAAGAAGGGCAGGGGTGGCGAGAGACCCAGTACTTC.

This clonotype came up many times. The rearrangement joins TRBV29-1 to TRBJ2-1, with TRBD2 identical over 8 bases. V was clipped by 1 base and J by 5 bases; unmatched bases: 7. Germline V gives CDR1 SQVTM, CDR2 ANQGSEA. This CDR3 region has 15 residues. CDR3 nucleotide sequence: TGCAGCGTTGAAGGGGCTAGCGGGTCCCACAATGAGCAGTTCTTC. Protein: CSVEGASGSHNEQFF.

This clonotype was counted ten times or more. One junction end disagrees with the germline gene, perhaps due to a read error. The CDR3, as DNA: TGTGCCAGCAGTTTCGGGCCAACAGACACGCAGTATTTT. As protein: CASSFGPTDTQYF. The chain is built from TRBV12-3 or TRBV12-4 and TRBJ2-3; D gene uncertain. CDR3 size: 13 residues.

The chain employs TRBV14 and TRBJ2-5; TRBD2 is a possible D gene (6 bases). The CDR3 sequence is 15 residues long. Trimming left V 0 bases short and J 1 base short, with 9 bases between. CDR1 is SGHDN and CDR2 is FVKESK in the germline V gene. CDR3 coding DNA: TGTGCCAGCAGCCAAGATTGGAGGGCCCAAGAGACCCAGTACTTC. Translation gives CASSQDWRAQETQYF.

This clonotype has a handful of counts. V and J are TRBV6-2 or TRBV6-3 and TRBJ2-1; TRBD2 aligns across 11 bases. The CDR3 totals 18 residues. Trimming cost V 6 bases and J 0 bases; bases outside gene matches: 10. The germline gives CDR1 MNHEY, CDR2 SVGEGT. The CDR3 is CASRKGTSGKSSYNEQFF. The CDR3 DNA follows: TGTGCCAGCAGAAAGGGGACTAGCGGAAAGAGCTCCTACAATGAGCAGTTCTTC.

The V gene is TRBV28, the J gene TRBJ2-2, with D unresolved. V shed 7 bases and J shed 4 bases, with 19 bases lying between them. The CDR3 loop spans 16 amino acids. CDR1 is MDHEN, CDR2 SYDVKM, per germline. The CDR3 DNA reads TGTGCCAGCAAGTATAAGGGTGGGCAGATCACCGGGGAGCTGTTTTTT. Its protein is CASKYKGGQITGELFF. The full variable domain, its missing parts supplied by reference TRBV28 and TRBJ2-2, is DVKVTQSSRYLVKRTGEKVFLECVQDMDHENMFWYRQDPGLGLRLIYFSYDVKMKEKGDIPEGYSVSREKKERFSLILESASTNQTSMYLCASKYKGGQITGELFFGEGSRLTVL.

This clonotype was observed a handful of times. Written as DNA, the CDR3 is TGCAGTGCTAGAGATCCCGGGACTCACTCCTACAATGAGCAGTTCTTC. Amino acids: CSARDPGTHSYNEQFF. The chain links TRBV20-1 to TRBJ2-1; possible D gene TRBD2, 6 bases. V shed 0 bases and J shed 0 bases, with 12 bases lying between them. This CDR3 region has 16 residues. From germline, CDR1 is DFQATT and CDR2 SNEGSKA (reference sequence).

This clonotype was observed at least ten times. CDR3 nucleotides: TGTGCCAGCAGCCACGGGACAGGGACTTACAATGAGCAGTTCTTC. The encoded protein is CASSHGTGTYNEQFF. The rearrangement uses TRBV3-1 and TRBJ2-1; 9 positions match TRBD1. The CDR3 spans 15 residues. Germline assignment: CDR1 LGHDT and CDR2 YNNKEL (reference sequence). The junction had 4 bases not matched to a gene; V was cut back by 3 bases and J by 4 bases.

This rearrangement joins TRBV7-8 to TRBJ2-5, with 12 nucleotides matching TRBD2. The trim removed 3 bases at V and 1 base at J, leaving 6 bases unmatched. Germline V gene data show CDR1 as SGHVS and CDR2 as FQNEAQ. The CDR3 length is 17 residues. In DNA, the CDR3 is TGTGCCAGCAGCTTGGGGTGGACTAGCGGGGTCCAAGAGACCCAGTACTTC. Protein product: CASSLGWTSGVQETQYF. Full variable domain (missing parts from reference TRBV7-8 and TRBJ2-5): GAGVSQSPRYKVAKRGQDVALRCDPISGHVSLFWYQQALGQGPEFLTYFQNEAQLDKSGLPSDRFFAERPEGSVSTLKIQRTQQEDSAVYLCASSLGWTSGVQETQYFGPGTRLLVL.

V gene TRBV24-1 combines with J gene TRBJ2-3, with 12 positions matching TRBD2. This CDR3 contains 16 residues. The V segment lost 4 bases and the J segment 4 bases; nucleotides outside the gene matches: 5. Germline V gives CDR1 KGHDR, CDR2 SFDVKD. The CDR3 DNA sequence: TGTGCCACCAGTGACCCTAGCGGGGGGGCCCCAGATACGCAGTATTTT. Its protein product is CATSDPSGGAPDTQYF.

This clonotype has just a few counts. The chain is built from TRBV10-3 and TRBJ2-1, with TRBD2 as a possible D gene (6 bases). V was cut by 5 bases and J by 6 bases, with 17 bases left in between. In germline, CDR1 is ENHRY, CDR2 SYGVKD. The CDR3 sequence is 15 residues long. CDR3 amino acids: CAISNPWGVGNEQFF. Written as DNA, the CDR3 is TGTGCCATCAGTAACCCTTGGGGGGTCGGCAATGAGCAGTTCTTC.

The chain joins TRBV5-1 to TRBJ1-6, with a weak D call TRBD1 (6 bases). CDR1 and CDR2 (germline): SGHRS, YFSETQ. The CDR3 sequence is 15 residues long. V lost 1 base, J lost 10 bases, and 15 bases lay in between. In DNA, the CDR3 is TGCGCCAGCAGCTTGATAACGGGGGCTGAATCACCCCTCCACTTT. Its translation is CASSLITGAESPLHF.

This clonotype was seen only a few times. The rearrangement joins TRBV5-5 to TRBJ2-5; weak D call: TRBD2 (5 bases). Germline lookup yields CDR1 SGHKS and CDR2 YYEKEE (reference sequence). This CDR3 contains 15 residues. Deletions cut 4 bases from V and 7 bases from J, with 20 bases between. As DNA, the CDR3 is TGTGCCAGCAGCCCCCTTGGAGGCCAACGACGGACCCAGTACTTC. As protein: CASSPLGGQRRTQYF.